Below are 31 T cell receptor beta chains sequenced from a single sample in a study of T cells in Graves' hyperthyroidism and ophthalmopathy. RNA transcripts gave rise to amplified TCR beta CDR3 regions. The primer set for the first-round RT-PCR of the TCR CDR3 was HTBI. TCRdb fed the multiplex PCR reads into MiXCR, producing one record per CDR3 protein. The table has 300,000 to 400,000 distinct CDR3 sequences, approximately 15% seen once. Sequencing was performed on blood. The receptors were gathered from a woman aged 60 to 75 with Graves' hyperthyroidism.

This clonotype was observed at least ten times. CDR3 loop: CASSIQQQETQYF. The CDR3 bases are TGTGCCAGTAGTATTCAACAGCAAGAGACCCAGTACTTC. This chain connects TRBV19 to TRBJ2-5, with no clear D. CDR3 length equals 13 residues. V was cut by 3 bases and J by 2 bases, with 7 bases left in between. Germline lookup yields CDR1 LNHDA and CDR2 SQIVND (reference sequence).

The table lists this clonotype with a few counts. The chain uses TRBV5-1 and TRBJ1-1; weak D call: TRBD1 (6 bases). The CDR3 covers 13 residues. Germline lookup yields CDR1 SGHRS and CDR2 YFSETQ. Between the trimmed V and J ends, which lost 2 bases and 8 bases, there was a span of 13 bases. The DNA of the CDR3 is TGCGCCAGCAGCTTTAAAGGGGGGGGGGAAGCTTTCTTT. Translation gives CASSFKGGGEAFF. Filled out from reference TRBV5-1 and TRBJ1-1, the complete variable domain reads KAGVTQTPRYLIKTRGQQVTLSCSPISGHRSVSWYQQTPGQGLQFLFEYFSETQRNKGNFPGRFSGRQFSNSRSEMNVSTLELGDSALYLCASSFKGGGEAFFGQGTRLTVV.

Only a few counts were recorded for this clonotype. The rearrangement joins TRBV6-1 to TRBJ2-7; 8 nucleotides agree with TRBD1. CDR3 length: 14 amino acids. From germline, CDR1 is MNHNS and CDR2 SASEGT. The ends lost 5 bases at V and 3 bases at J; junction bases unmatched: 6. The CDR3 nucleotides are TGTGCCAGCAGTCGGGACAGGTCCGGCTACGAGCAGTACTTC. It translates to CASSRDRSGYEQYF.

The rearrangement links TRBV20-1 to TRBJ2-7; D remains ambiguous. The CDR3 is made up of 12 amino acids. V dropped 6 bases and J dropped 2 bases, with 11 bases sitting between them. Germline V CDR1 and CDR2: DFQATT, SNEGSKA (reference sequence). The CDR3 nucleotides read TGCAGTGCCTCCCGGGCAGCCTACGAGCAGTACTTC. Its translation is CSASRAAYEQYF.

This clonotype was counted at least ten times. This chain joins TRBV30 and TRBJ1-1; D is undetermined. The CDR3 runs to 11 residues. Germline V lookup: CDR1 GTSNPN, CDR2 SVGIG (reference sequence). The CDR3, as DNA: TGTGCGAAGCAGGAGAACACTGAAGCTTTCTTT. Its protein product is CAKQENTEAFF.

This clonotype was counted many times. The CDR3 nucleotides are TGCAGTGCTCCAAAGCCAGGGGGCACCGGGGAGCTGTTTTTT. Translation gives CSAPKPGGTGELFF. J is TRBJ2-2 and V is TRBV20-1; 7 nucleotides agree with TRBD1. The ends lost 5 bases at V and 4 bases at J; junction bases unmatched: 7. Germline V gene data show CDR1 as DFQATT and CDR2 as SNEGSKA (reference sequence). CDR3 size: 14 residues.

This clonotype has ten or more counts. The chain uses TRBV2 and TRBJ2-3; 9 bases line up with TRBD2. Trimming took 11 bases from V and 5 from J; bases not matched to a gene: 11. The CDR3 runs to 14 residues. Germline values: CDR1 SNHLY, CDR2 FYNNEI. The CDR3 DNA reads as TGTGCCTTTCTAGCGGGAAATTGGGGAGATACGCAGTATTTT. Its protein is CAFLAGNWGDTQYF.

The CDR3 DNA reads as TGTGCCAGCAGCGCAGCGGGACAGAACACCGGGGAGCTGTTTTTT. Its translation is CASSAAGQNTGELFF. The rearrangement links TRBV9 to TRBJ2-2, with a possible D match to TRBD2 (7 bases). V lost 3 bases, J lost 1 base, and 10 bases lay in between. This CDR3 is built from 15 residues. Germline V lookup: CDR1 SGDLS, CDR2 YYNGEE.

In its sample, this clonotype was seen once. The gene calls are TRBV13 and TRBJ2-7; 9 bases match TRBD2. Trimming removed 4 bases from V and 4 bases from J; junction bases left unmatched: 8. The CDR3 is made up of 15 amino acids. The germline V gene encodes CDR1 PRHDT and CDR2 FYEKMQ (reference sequence). DNA for the CDR3: TGTGCCAGCAGCTCCCGAAGACTAGCGGCGTACGAGCAGTACTTC. It encodes CASSSRRLAAYEQYF.

With regard to this clonotype: A much larger clone lies a single base off, so this may be a read error. The chain couples TRBV30 to TRBJ1-1; TRBD1 might be the D (5 bases). The CDR3 extends over 14 amino acids. V dropped 1 base and J dropped 5 bases, with 14 bases sitting between them. From germline, CDR1 is GTSNPN and CDR2 SVGIG (reference sequence). The CDR3 bases are TGTGCCTGGAGTGAAGGGGCCGCCGAAACTGAAGCTTTCTTT. Protein: CAWSEGAAETEAFF.

There are many counts of this clonotype. The V call is TRBV2, the J call TRBJ2-7; tentatively, D is TRBD2 (7 bases). There are 14 residues in the CDR3. Trimming left V 5 bases short and J 2 bases short, with 13 bases between. CDR1 and CDR2 from the germline V gene are SNHLY and FYNNEI. The chain's CDR3 is CASSQGGDTYEQYF. The CDR3 nucleotides are TGTGCCAGCAGTCAAGGGGGGGATACCTACGAGCAGTACTTC.

This clonotype has at least ten counts. The chain combines TRBV5-6 with TRBJ2-5; D is uncertain. V lost 1 base and J 1 base, leaving 17 bases between the germline ends. This CDR3 has 17 residues. From germline, CDR1 is SGHDT and CDR2 YYEEEE. This chain's CDR3 is CASSLLFVRAGQETQYF. The CDR3 DNA reads as TGTGCCAGCAGCTTGTTGTTCGTTCGGGCAGGCCAAGAGACCCAGTACTTC.

This clonotype was counted between two and nine times. V gene TRBV24-1 combines with J gene TRBJ2-4, with 8 bases aligning to TRBD2. Germline CDR1 KGHDR, CDR2 SFDVKD. The CDR3 loop spans 14 amino acids. The junction had 3 bases not matched to a gene; V was cut back by 3 bases and J by 6 bases. As DNA, the CDR3 is TGTGCCACCAGTGATCCCCTAGCGGGAAACATTCAGTACTTC. Translating gives CATSDPLAGNIQYF.

The chain links TRBV15 to TRBJ2-6; 10 bases agree with TRBD1. CDR3 length equals 22 residues. The V gene's germline CDR1 is LNHNV and CDR2 YYDKDF (reference sequence). Trimming cost V 0 bases and J 0 bases; bases outside gene matches: 14. The CDR3 sequence is CATSRERGGTGQGSSGANVLTF. In DNA form, the CDR3 reads TGTGCCACCAGCAGAGAGAGGGGGGGTACGGGACAGGGGAGCTCTGGGGCCAACGTCCTGACTTTC.

This clonotype was seen ten or more times. V and J are TRBV12-3 or TRBV12-4 and TRBJ1-2; D perhaps matches TRBD1 (5 bases). Trimming took 4 bases from V and 0 from J, leaving 9 bases between them. This CDR3 has 14 amino acids. Here the CDR3 DNA reads TGTGCCAGCAGTTCGGGGGGGTCTAACTATGGCTACACCTTC. Its translation: CASSSGGSNYGYTF.

In its sample, this clonotype was seen many times. V gene TRBV29-1 combines with J gene TRBJ2-7; 14 bases fit TRBD2. Looked up from germline, CDR1 is SQVTM and CDR2 is ANQGSEA. Trimming cost V 6 bases and J 6 bases; bases outside gene matches: 16. This CDR3 is 17 amino acids long. The CDR3 DNA follows: TGCAGCGTGCTGGCCGGGACTAGCGGGAGACGATCTGTCGAGCAGTACTTC. Protein: CSVLAGTSGRRSVEQYF.

This clonotype was seen repeatedly, ten times or more. The chain employs TRBV20-1 and TRBJ2-3, with a weak D call TRBD2 (6 bases). The CDR3 runs 13 residues. From germline, CDR1 is DFQATT and CDR2 SNEGSKA (reference sequence). The V end lost 3 bases, the J end lost 1 base, and 8 bases lay between the germline ends. CDR3 coding DNA: TGCAGTGCTAGCGCTAGCGGCACAGATACGCAGTATTTT. Translation gives CSASASGTDTQYF.

This clonotype has a count of ten or more. J is TRBJ1-1 and V is TRBV3-1; TRBD1 aligns across 7 bases. V was pared by 1 base and J by 7 bases, with 0 bases of the junction left unmatched. This CDR3 has 12 residues. The germline CDR1 and CDR2 sequences are LGHDT and YNNKEL (reference sequence). CDR3 sequence: CASSQGDSEAFF. The CDR3 DNA sequence: TGTGCCAGCAGCCAAGGGGACAGTGAAGCTTTCTTT.

This clonotype was seen a few times. The chain joins TRBV6-2 or TRBV6-3 to TRBJ1-3; 9 bases line up with TRBD1. From germline, CDR1 is MNHEY and CDR2 SVGEGT. After removal of 5 bases from V and 7 bases from J, the junction contained 9 bases not matched to a gene. The CDR3 length is 15 residues. CDR3 DNA: TGTGCCAGCAGTGACTACAGGGGGCGTGGGAACACCATATATTTT. Its translation is CASSDYRGRGNTIYF.

This clonotype was recorded many times. The genes are TRBV12-3 or TRBV12-4 and TRBJ2-3; TRBD2 matches at 10 bases. Losses at the gene ends were 3 bases for V and 6 bases for J; bases not matched to a gene: 6. The CDR3 loop spans 15 amino acids. As DNA, the CDR3 is TGTGCCAGCAGTTTTTTAGCGGGAGGAGCGGATACGCAGTATTTT. This gives the protein CASSFLAGGADTQYF.

This clonotype showed up just a few times. The chain recombines TRBV28 with TRBJ2-1; 11 nucleotides line up with TRBD2. The CDR3 length is 17 residues. With 5 bases clipped from V and 4 bases from J, the junction kept 10 bases outside the gene matches. Germline V gene lookup returns CDR1 MDHEN and CDR2 SYDVKM. CDR3 bases: TGTGCCAGCAGTCCGCCGGGACTAGCGGAAGCTTACAATGAGCAGTTCTTC. It translates to CASSPPGLAEAYNEQFF. The whole variable domain, remainder taken from reference TRBV28 and TRBJ2-1, is DVKVTQSSRYLVKRTGEKVFLECVQDMDHENMFWYRQDPGLGLRLIYFSYDVKMKEKGDIPEGYSVSREKKERFSLILESASTNQTSMYLCASSPPGLAEAYNEQFFGPGTRLTVL.

V gene TRBV6-4 combines with J gene TRBJ2-4; a weak D match, TRBD1 (6 bases). The germline V and J ends were trimmed by 9 bases and 0 bases, with 18 bases remaining between them. The CDR3 has 16 residues. Germline V gene lookup returns CDR1 MRHNA and CDR2 SNTAGT. The CDR3: CARGEDRLIAKNIQYF. In DNA form, the CDR3 reads TGTGCCAGGGGGGAAGACAGGCTAATAGCCAAAAACATTCAGTACTTC.

This clonotype has a count of ten or more. The chain uses TRBV28 and TRBJ2-2; 12 bases map to TRBD2. Trimming cost V 2 bases and J 6 bases; bases outside gene matches: 4. The CDR3 length is 16 residues. Per the germline V gene, CDR1 is MDHEN and CDR2 is SYDVKM. CDR3 loop: CASSLLGLAGPGELFF. CDR3 in DNA: TGTGCCAGCAGTTTACTCGGACTAGCGGGACCCGGGGAGCTGTTTTTT.

This clonotype was seen many times. The gene calls are TRBV5-1 and TRBJ2-5, with 7 bases fitting TRBD2. The CDR3 is 17 amino acids. With V trimmed by 6 bases and J by 2 bases, 16 bases remained unmatched. In germline, CDR1 is SGHRS, CDR2 YFSETQ. The CDR3 region is CASKVRGDSGRQETQYF. The CDR3 DNA sequence: TGCGCCAGCAAAGTTCGGGGCGATAGCGGGCGACAAGAGACCCAGTACTTC.

The J gene is TRBJ2-3, the V gene TRBV24-1, with 7 bases matching TRBD1. Trimming took 3 bases from V and 2 from J; bases not matched to a gene: 19. CDR1 KGHDR and CDR2 SFDVKD come from the germline V gene. The length of the CDR3 is 20 residues. The CDR3 protein is CATSDPYLTGDVDHTDTQYF. CDR3 nucleotides: TGTGCCACCAGTGATCCGTACCTCACAGGGGATGTCGATCACACAGATACGCAGTATTTT.

The genes are TRBV5-5 and TRBJ2-1, with a weak D call TRBD2 (6 bases). Trimming took off 4 bases at V and 1 base at J, with 18 bases between the two ends. Looked up from germline, CDR1 is SGHKS and CDR2 is YYEKEE (reference sequence). The CDR3 length is 17 residues. CDR3 loop: CASSGGTGIKSYNEQFF. The CDR3, as DNA: TGTGCCAGCAGCGGGGGGACGGGAATAAAGTCCTACAATGAGCAGTTCTTC.

The chain carries TRBV19 and TRBJ2-4, with 14 bases that match TRBD2. The germline V gene encodes CDR1 LNHDA and CDR2 SQIVND (reference sequence). The length of the CDR3 is 19 residues. J was trimmed by 0 bases and V by 3 bases; bases with no gene match: 7. The DNA for the CDR3 is TGTGCCAGTAGTATGAGAGGACTAGCGGGAGGACGAGCCAAAAACATTCAGTACTTC. It specifies CASSMRGLAGGRAKNIQYF. Together with reference TRBV19 and TRBJ2-4, the CDR3 gives the full variable domain: DGGITQSPKYLFRKEGQNVTLSCEQNLNHDAMYWYRQDPGQGLRLIYYSQIVNDFQKGDIAEGYSVSREKKESFPLTVTSAQKNPTAFYLCASSMRGLAGGRAKNIQYFGAGTRLSVL.

This chain links TRBV5-5 with TRBJ2-2; 8 bases are a match to TRBD1. Germline CDR1 and CDR2: SGHKS and YYEKEE (reference sequence). With 5 bases clipped from V and 8 bases from J, the junction kept 8 bases outside the gene matches. This CDR3 contains 14 residues. CDR3 amino acids: CASRLQGALGELFF. The CDR3 DNA is TGTGCCAGCAGACTTCAGGGGGCATTAGGGGAGCTGTTTTTT.

This clonotype appeared a few times. The V call is TRBV29-1, the J call TRBJ2-6, with unresolved D. Per the germline V gene, CDR1 is SQVTM and CDR2 is ANQGSEA. The V end was cut by 3 bases, the J end by 0 bases, with 3 bases between. The CDR3 has 13 residues. CDR3 amino acids: CSVDFSGANVLTF. CDR3 coding DNA: TGCAGCGTTGATTTCTCTGGGGCCAACGTCCTGACTTTC.

In this sample, this clonotype turned up many times. The CDR3 protein is CGAGTSYNEQFF. The CDR3 DNA is TGCGGGGCCGGGACCAGCTACAATGAGCAGTTCTTC. The chain uses TRBV20-1 and TRBJ2-1; the D gene could be TRBD1 or TRBD2 (5 bases each). The CDR3 totals 12 residues. Germline V gene lookup returns CDR1 DFQATT and CDR2 SNEGSKA (reference sequence).

In this sample, this clonotype turned up a few times. This chain connects TRBV11-3 to TRBJ1-4; 8 bases line up with TRBD1. CDR3 length: 15 amino acids. Germline values: CDR1 SGHNT, CDR2 YENEEA. Trimming at V came to 5 bases and at J to 7 bases, leaving 9 bases not matched to a gene. In DNA form, the CDR3 reads TGTGCCAGCAGCAACAGACAGGGGTATAGTGAAAAACTGTTTTTT. Protein: CASSNRQGYSEKLFF.